This TCR beta chain was obtained from a study of cytomegalovirus exposure and HLA in healthy donors (dated by TCRdb to 2016 to 2017). For context, the study as a whole: In an earlier analysis of some 610 of the donors, 250 to 350 Gb of sequence data and approximately 100 million unique TCR beta sequences from roughly 190 million T cells were reported. An early release that covered around 590 HLA-typed donors contained approximately 300 gigabases of sequencing data and about 93 million unique TCR sequences. The number of donors typed differed by locus, with about 629-640 for A, B, C, DRB1 and DQB1, more than 500 for DQA1, approximately 580 for DPA1, and around 460 for DPB1. An earlier analysis of some 500 of the donors applied high-throughput TCR beta sequencing to assess whether each TCR beta V gene segment acted as functional or pseudogenic. Along with the approximately 670-subject first cohort, a separate validation cohort of around 110 different subjects was used. All discovery cohort repertoires had been generated using a single sequencing platform. On average, around 240,000 unique TCR beta nucleotide sequences were sequenced per donor among 300 to 500 genotyped donors of the cohort, with 15% to 20% of those sequences being non-productive. HLA typing covered class I and class II loci at four-digit resolution. The later analysis used no new phenotypic data to find candidate immune exposures, relying instead on TCR beta sequences and their occurrence across donors. The T cell repertoires of around 730 subjects were profiled by immunosequencing and related to cytomegalovirus serostatus. A later analysis re-examined previously published TCR beta repertoires from just over 650 donors and added high-resolution HLA genotyping to investigate patterns of TCR occurrence. Because of strong linkage in the cohort, roughly 5 DR-DQ haplotypes were treated as single units for association and clustering. Of the roughly 420 genotyped donors, roughly 76% were placed in the genetic ancestry cluster associated with self-reported Caucasian donors. Genome-wide SNP genotypes for about three fifths of the 666 donors were used in a later genetic analysis, which treated that subset as a discovery cohort. The study aimed to test whether cataloging public T cell receptors could reveal signatures of past pathogen exposure. To predict cytomegalovirus infection status, the study combined high-throughput TCR immunosequencing, statistical association of individual TCRs with disease status, and machine learning. Donor age, sex, ethnicity and CMV serostatus were compiled together with the repertoire data. Study-wide conclusions, independent of this receptor: The study listed approximately 160 TCR beta chains as associated with cytomegalovirus. Strong co-occurrence of HLA alleles, especially DR and DQ, made assigning TCR associations to individual alleles difficult. In a later genetic analysis, fewer N-insertions in productive TCRs were reported among donors in an Asian-associated ancestry cluster than the roughly 700-donor mean. In an earlier analysis of 500 to 650 of the donors, most TCR beta V segments appeared in productive rearrangements about 87% or about 30% of the time, broadly matching IMGT annotations. A further reported finding was that TCR beta sequences accurately predicted the HLA-A and HLA-B alleles for most subjects in the first cohort. In a later analysis, most CMV-associated TCR beta chains were found to appear HLA-restricted, with HLA associations seemingly driven largely by CMV exposure. The 87-base-pair reads could not distinguish some IMGT-functional V segments, including TRBV6-2 and TRBV6-3, so those segments were excluded. HLA typing was unavailable for some donors at each locus, so association tests used only the typed subset. A later analysis found that HLA-associated TCR beta chains were more clonally expanded and had lower generation probabilities than equally common non-associated chains. In a later analysis, TCR association rates were found to vary across HLA loci, with the most associated TCRs seen for DRB1 alleles and the fewest for HLA-C alleles. Linkage disequilibrium might explain the correlated functional status among segregating V segments, but an unknown experimental factor could not be ruled out. The earlier analysis of some 540 of the donors excluded 15 to 20 rarely observed V segments, including chromosome 9 orphons, because counts were too low. Cytomegalovirus status was reported to be diagnosed by the classifier with high specificity and sensitivity in both the original and validation cohorts. The cohort was sequenced for TCR beta chains only, and without alpha or paired-chain data the features that could be detected were limited. Three of the identified cytomegalovirus-associated TCR beta chains were confirmed in vitro to be specific for cytomegalovirus antigens. Several of the top co-occurrence clusters appeared to be linked to parvovirus B19, influenza, CMV and Epstein-Barr virus, according to a later analysis. Across donors, most TCR sequences were observed very rarely, whereas some public TCRs were present in many individuals. A later genetic analysis associated a missense DCLRE1C variant with V-gene and J-gene trimming of TCR beta chains, and an independent cohort replicated the association. The presence/absence analyses assumed that sequencing depth was roughly uniform across donors, and that assumption may not be true. Immune exposure information for the cohort was limited to CMV serostatus. According to the authors, the approach could potentially be generalized to other disease states and immunological phenotypes. At a false discovery rate of 0.05, a later analysis linked 15,000 to 20,000 TCR beta sequences to specific HLA alleles. A group of highly shared sequence variants was considered likely to be a technical artifact of the sequencing pipeline.

The cohort consisted of 650 to 850 healthy bone marrow donors. Cohort members were all nominally healthy when sampled, although unrecorded immune exposures were likely present. The donor tested CMV seronegative, placing the donor among the roughly 400 seronegative members of the cohort. Every donor gave a peripheral blood sample, and the peripheral blood mononuclear cells from that sample were used for TCR beta sequencing. Genomic DNA extraction from the blood cell samples was performed with the Qiagen DNeasy Blood Extraction Kit. Library preparation used the immunoSEQ multiplex PCR assay. For the multiplex PCR, a mixture combining 60 forward primers for TCR Vbeta segments and 13 reverse primers for TCR Jbeta segments was used. The CDR3 region of rearranged TCR beta genes was amplified from genomic DNA with a multiplex PCR assay. Amplified TCR beta libraries were sequenced as 87-base-pair reads on the Illumina HiSeq System. The study's processing was this. In a later analysis, tens of millions of unique TCR beta chains were counted across the approximately 620 repertoires, and about 10 million of these chains were shared by at least two donors. Raw reads were error-corrected and collapsed into unique sequences with a nearest-neighbor algorithm that merged closely related sequences to remove PCR and sequencing errors. V, D and J gene segments were assigned by aligning CDR3 sequences to IMGT reference sequences. For a sequence to be retained, a match of at least six nucleotides was required to both a V gene segment and a J gene segment. Rearrangements were called productive when the CDR3 lacked stop codons and stayed in frame with V and J; all others were non-productive. CDR3 was defined by IMGT convention, running from the second conserved V-encoded cysteine to the conserved J-encoded phenylalanine. In an earlier analysis of 587 of the donors, sequences lacking an unambiguous match to a single V gene segment were excluded. An earlier analysis of a few hundred of the donors called V segments functional above 56.7% productive rearrangements and segregating when the between-donor standard deviation exceeded 5%. To diagnose cytomegalovirus status from the catalog of TCR beta chain sequences, a statistical classification framework was built. V and J gene assignment, in a later analysis, came from comparing TCR nucleotide sequences with IMGT/GENE-DB human TR gene sequences. The TCRdist pipeline was used in a later analysis to assign CDR3 sequences and most-parsimonious VDJ recombination scenarios. In a later analysis, each TCR beta chain was defined by its CDR3 amino acid sequence together with its V-gene family, and reads lacking a unique V-gene family were excluded. A later analysis removed nearly 600 highly shared, low-generation-probability nucleotide sequences to deal with suspected cross-contamination and a sequencing artifact. For each public chain, a later analysis derived a clonal expansion index from normalized ranks of inferred template counts within each repertoire. Generation probabilities in a later analysis came from a VDJ recombination model fitted to out-of-frame rearrangements, and those results were checked against IGoR. Hypergeometric tests were used in a later analysis to score TCR-TCR, TCR-HLA and TCR-CMV co-occurrence, with a repertoire-size bias correction applied to the TCR pairs. False discovery rates were estimated in a later analysis by permuting HLA or CMV assignments 20 times. A later analysis grouped co-occurring TCRs with DBSCAN, adding TCRdist sequence similarity when clustering within HLA-allele-positive subsets. Repertoires with fewer than 30,000 or more than 120,000 public chains, plus five repertoires with anomalous nucleotide sharing, were excluded from co-occurrence clustering. In TCRdb, the immuneACCESS table is reduced to in-frame sequences with V and J assigned. These tables do not hold every clone; where another copy was compared, an unresolved V gene accounts for under half, and the others remain unexplained. The DNA gave D and trimming, while V, J and clone size come from that table. A total of 150,000 to 200,000 clones appear in this sample, roughly four fifths of them only once. 1% of the sample lies in the top ten.

At the junction V is shortened by 1 base and J by 3 bases; bases outside the gene matches: 16. From its cysteine to its phenylalanine, the CDR3 spans 19 amino acids. The kept DNA is CDR3 alone, 57 bases in frame from the first base. Per the germline V gene, SGHTA is the CDR1 and FQGNSA is the CDR2. A note on this clone: Which antigen it targets is not known. No base quality values were provided; no much bigger clone lies one nucleotide off.

The chain uses TRBV7-2 and TRBJ1-2; 8 central bases correspond to TRBD1. This clonotype was obtained from a middle-aged woman in good health and CMV-seronegative. Sequencing was performed on PBMCs. The DNA is as follows: TGTGCCAGCAGCTTAGTAGCCCTACTTCGGCAGGGGGCGGACTATGGCTACACCTTC. It codes for CASSLVALLRQGADYGYTF.